The 4 T cell receptor beta chains listed next were all sequenced from one sample in a study of T cell repertoires in cytomegalovirus infection (dated by TCRdb to between 2018 and 2020). The sequencing machine was an Illumina HiSeq 1500. In TCRdb, the public reads were trimmed at Q25 with fastp and aligned with MiXCR, with productive beta chains retained. Identical CDR3 protein sequences are pooled into one entry, listed with their most common genes and DNA. The table for this sample lists roughly 49,000 distinct CDR3 sequences; roughly 20% of them were counted only once. About 18% of the sample rests with the top ten. Antigens for these TCRs are unknown. The specimen was PBMCs, sequenced either directly or after in vitro stimulation (not recorded which). These receptors were obtained from a human donor in good health (CMV status not recorded). Some clones in this sample may be carry-over from other donors' samples.

The table lists this clonotype with many counts. CDR3 protein: CASSSPAGGRDTQYF. CDR3 DNA sequence: TGTGCCAGCAGCTCCCCAGCGGGGGGACGGGATACGCAGTATTTT. The J gene is TRBJ2-3, the V gene TRBV11-2; 9 nucleotides match TRBD2. The CDR3 has 15 amino acids. Trimming took 4 bases from V and 6 from J; bases not matched to a gene: 8. The germline V gene encodes CDR1 SGHAT and CDR2 FQNNGV.

This clonotype has a count of ten or more. The CDR3 is CASGSGGAFTDTQYF. CDR3 coding DNA: TGTGCCAGTGGGAGCGGGGGGGCCTTCACAGATACGCAGTATTTT. The chain has TRBV7-6 and TRBJ2-3, with 10 bases fitting TRBD2. Germline V lookup: CDR1 SGHVS, CDR2 FNYEAQ. J lost 2 bases, V lost 9 bases, and 8 bases had no gene match. The CDR3 sequence is 15 residues long. Based on the CDR3 plus reference TRBV7-6 and TRBJ2-3, the full variable domain is GAGVSQSPRYKVTKRGQDVALRCDPISGHVSLYWYRQALGQGPEFLTYFNYEAQQDKSGLPNDRFSAERPEGSISTLTIQRTEQRDSAMYRCASGSGGAFTDTQYFGPGTRLTVL.

This clonotype was observed at least ten times. The V call is TRBV7-2, the J call TRBJ2-5, with D tentatively TRBD1 or TRBD2 (5 bases each). This CDR3 spans 17 amino acids. CDR1 is SGHTA, CDR2 FQGNSA, per germline. Deletions cut 5 bases from V and 5 bases from J, with 24 bases between. CDR3 coding DNA: TGTGCCAGCAGCCCCCGAGGCAGGGTCGGTACTAGGGAGACCCAGTACTTC. Translation gives CASSPRGRVGTRETQYF. The full variable domain, in which reference TRBV7-2 and TRBJ2-5 provide the parts outside the CDR3, is GAGVSQSPSNKVTEKGKDVELRCDPISGHTALYWYRQSLGQGLEFLIYFQGNSAPDKSGLPSDRFSAERTGGSVSTLTIQRTQQEDSAVYLCASSPRGRVGTRETQYFGPGTRLLVL.

The rearrangement uses TRBV11-2 and TRBJ1-3, with TRBD1 matching 9 bases. The CDR3 is 16 amino acids. The V segment lost 4 bases and the J segment 0 bases; nucleotides outside the gene matches: 4. In germline, CDR1 is SGHAT, CDR2 FQNNGV. The CDR3, as DNA: TGTGCCAGCAGCTCCCGGGACAGGGTCTCTGGAAACACCATATATTTT. Protein: CASSSRDRVSGNTIYF. Looking up the rest from reference TRBV11-2 and TRBJ1-3 gives the full variable domain: EAGVAQSPRYKIIEKRQSVAFWCNPISGHATLYWYQQILGQGPKLLIQFQNNGVVDDSQLPKDRFSAERLKGVDSTLKIQPAKLEDSAVYLCASSSRDRVSGNTIYFGEGSWLTVV.